The T cell receptor (beta chain) described here comes from a study of T cell changes during pregnancy in multiple sclerosis. This CDR3 contains 15 residues. Germline CDR1 is SGDLS and CDR2 is YYNGEE. Trimming shortened V by 0 bases and J by 7 bases, and 13 bases separated the two germline ends. Measured with immunoSEQ multiplex PCR; TCRdb has only the in-frame clones, and not every one. Of about 70,000 clones in the sample, around 92% were seen once. The chain carries TRBV9 and TRBJ1-4, with D possibly TRBD1 on 5 matching bases. Sample: peripheral blood, taken in the first trimester of pregnancy. The sequence was obtained from a female donor with multiple sclerosis, enrolled in a pregnancy study. The CDR3 DNA sequence: TGTGCCAGCAGCGTAGGAGGCGGGGCGAGTGAAAAACTGTTTTTT. Encoded protein: CASSVGGGASEKLFF.